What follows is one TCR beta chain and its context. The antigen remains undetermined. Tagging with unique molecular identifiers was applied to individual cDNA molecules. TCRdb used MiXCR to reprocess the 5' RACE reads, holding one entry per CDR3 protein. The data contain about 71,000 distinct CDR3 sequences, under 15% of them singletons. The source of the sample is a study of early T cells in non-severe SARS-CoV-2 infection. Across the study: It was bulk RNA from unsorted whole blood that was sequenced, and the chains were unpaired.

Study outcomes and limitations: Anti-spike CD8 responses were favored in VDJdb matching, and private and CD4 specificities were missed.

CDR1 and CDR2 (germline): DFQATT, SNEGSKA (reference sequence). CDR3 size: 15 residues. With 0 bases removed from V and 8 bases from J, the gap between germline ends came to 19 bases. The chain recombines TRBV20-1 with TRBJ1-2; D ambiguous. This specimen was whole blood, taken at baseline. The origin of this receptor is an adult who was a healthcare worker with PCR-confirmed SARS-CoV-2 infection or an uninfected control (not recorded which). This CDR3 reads CSARDGPLRAGGYTF. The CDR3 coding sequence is TGCAGTGCTAGAGATGGGCCCCTGCGTGCGGGGGGCTACACCTTC.